This T cell receptor (beta chain) comes out of a study of neoadjuvant nivolumab and ipilimumab in lung cancer. Study findings and constraints: Pathologic regression was not significantly tied to TCR clonality. Resected tumors had greater TCR richness and clonality than uninvolved lung.

Worth noting for this clone: Its antigen is unidentified.

Libraries were prepared by immunoSEQ multiplex PCR; TCRdb keeps only in-frame clonotypes and omits some of them. The table includes 30,000 or so clones, roughly nine tenths detected once. The receptor's source is an adult with non-small cell lung cancer. The material sequenced was peripheral blood, taken after neoadjuvant nivolumab, alone or with ipilimumab, at or shortly before surgery.

DNA for the CDR3: TGTGCCAGCAGGTTAGGGCAGGGACTCAATCAGCCCCAGCATTTT. Translated: CASRLGQGLNQPQHF. The genes are TRBV6-1 and TRBJ1-5, with D maybe TRBD1 (5 bases). Germline V gives CDR1 MNHNS, CDR2 SASEGT. Trimming pared 6 bases from V and 3 bases from J, leaving 15 bases between. CDR3 length: 15 residues.